This T cell receptor beta chain was identified during a study of T cell responses to AZD1222 COVID-19 vaccine. Clones were read by immunoSEQ multiplex PCR, and TCRdb kept only the in-frame ones, dropping some. The data contain about 54,000 clones, 70% to 90% of them singletons. The sequencing used peripheral blood, collected 28 days after the second AZD1222 dose. The receptor was derived from an adult who received the AZD1222 COVID-19 vaccine.

The CDR3 coding sequence is TGTGCCACCGAGCCAATGGAAGGGCGTGGCGAGCAGTACTTC. Its protein product is CATEPMEGRGEQYF. This chain uses TRBV15 with TRBJ2-7; D not resolved. Germline V CDR1 and CDR2: LNHNV, YYDKDF (reference sequence). V was shortened by 8 bases and J by 6 bases, with 20 bases between the two germline ends. The CDR3 extends over 14 amino acids.